One sample yielded the 25 T cell receptor beta chains listed below, sequenced in a study of blood T cells in healthy people across ages. The authors ran a second PCR of about 6 to 11 cycles using a sample-barcoded 5' primer and a J-beta primer mix. TCRdb re-derived calls from the 5' RACE reads in MiXCR, one entry per CDR3 protein. The sample carries roughly 1.5 million distinct CDR3 sequences, about 42% recorded once. The sequenced material came from blood. The receptor set was obtained from a woman under 30 in good health.

The chain couples TRBV20-1 to TRBJ2-1; the match to TRBD1 covers 9 bases. The germline gives CDR1 DFQATT, CDR2 SNEGSKA (reference sequence). Trimming took 1 base from V and 4 from J; bases not matched to a gene: 8. CDR3 length: 16 residues. CDR3: CSARGHGGTGYNEQFF. As DNA, the CDR3 is TGCAGTGCTAGAGGCCACGGGGGGACAGGGTACAATGAGCAGTTCTTC.

This chain links TRBV5-1 with TRBJ2-5, with 8 bases lining up with TRBD1. The V gene's germline CDR1 is SGHRS and CDR2 YFSETQ. The CDR3 extends over 15 amino acids. V dropped 3 bases and J dropped 4; count of bases not matched to a gene: 8. The CDR3 protein is CASSSDTGGGETQYF. CDR3 DNA: TGCGCCAGCAGCTCAGACACAGGGGGAGGAGAGACCCAGTACTTC. Complete variable domain (other parts from reference TRBV5-1 and TRBJ2-5): KAGVTQTPRYLIKTRGQQVTLSCSPISGHRSVSWYQQTPGQGLQFLFEYFSETQRNKGNFPGRFSGRQFSNSRSEMNVSTLELGDSALYLCASSSDTGGGETQYFGPGTRLLVL.

The chain is built from TRBV6-5 and TRBJ2-5, with TRBD2 matching over 8 bases. The DNA end favors TRBJ2-7, so the J call may be wrong. In germline, CDR1 is MNHEY, CDR2 SVGAGI. There are 14 residues in the CDR3. The CDR3 sequence is CASSPRSSGNEQYF. The CDR3 nucleotides read TGTGCCAGCAGTCCCAGGAGTAGCGGGAACGAGCAGTACTTC.

The chain recombines TRBV3-1 with TRBJ1-2; D is undetermined. The CDR3 totals 13 residues. Germline CDR1 LGHDT, CDR2 YNNKEL (reference sequence). V was pared by 5 bases and J by 8 bases, with 15 bases between. CDR3 protein: CASSFGRPEGYTF. The CDR3 DNA follows: TGTGCCAGCAGCTTTGGACGTCCCGAGGGCTACACCTTC. Full variable domain (rest looked up from reference TRBV3-1 and TRBJ1-2): DTAVSQTPKYLVTQMGNDKSIKCEQNLGHDTMYWYKQDSKKFLKIMFSYNNKELIINETVPNRFSPKSPDKAHLNLHINSLELGDSAVYFCASSFGRPEGYTFGSGTRLTVV.

Turning to this clonotype: Germline is not matched at one junction end, which may reflect a read error. Written as DNA, the CDR3 is TGTGCCACCAGTTTAGTATGGGGGGACCTTCAGGTCGAGCAGTACTTC. Encoded protein: CATSLVWGDLQVEQYF. The chain carries TRBV12-3 or TRBV12-4 and TRBJ2-4; D is perhaps TRBD2 (6 bases). With the DNA end fitting TRBJ2-7 better, the J assignment may be wrong. The CDR3 contains 16 residues.

This chain uses TRBV2 with TRBJ2-1, with 10 bases fitting TRBD2. CDR3 length: 15 residues. CDR1 and CDR2 from the germline V gene are SNHLY and FYNNEI. After removal of 3 bases from V and 5 bases from J, the junction contained 4 bases not matched to a gene. The DNA for the CDR3 is TGTGCCAGCAGTGACGGAGCGGGAGGGAACAATGAGCAGTTCTTC. It is translated as CASSDGAGGNNEQFF.

This clonotype occurred a few times. The chain is built from TRBV7-6 and TRBJ2-1; 12 bases are shared with TRBD1. With V trimmed by 6 bases and J by 9 bases, 12 bases remained unmatched. The CDR3 consists of 16 residues. Germline V gene sequence: CDR1 SGHVS, CDR2 FNYEAQ. The CDR3 DNA is TGTGCCAGCAGTCATGTTCGGGACAGGGGGCTCTTTGAGCAGTTCTTC. This translates into CASSHVRDRGLFEQFF.

This clonotype occurred a few times. The V gene is TRBV19, the J gene TRBJ1-1; no definite D call. Per the germline V gene, CDR1 is LNHDA and CDR2 is SQIVND (reference sequence). The CDR3 length is 13 residues. The V gene lost 5 bases and the J gene lost 4 bases, with 11 bases spanning the gap. This CDR3 reads CASSGSKATEAFF. DNA of the CDR3: TGTGCCAGTAGTGGGTCAAAGGCCACTGAAGCTTTCTTT. The full variable domain, in which reference TRBV19 and TRBJ1-1 provide the parts outside the CDR3, is DGGITQSPKYLFRKEGQNVTLSCEQNLNHDAMYWYRQDPGQGLRLIYYSQIVNDFQKGDIAEGYSVSREKKESFPLTVTSAQKNPTAFYLCASSGSKATEAFFGQGTRLTVV.

The chain has TRBV5-1 and TRBJ1-3; 7 nucleotides agree with TRBD1. CDR3 size: 14 residues. Germline V gene sequence: CDR1 SGHRS, CDR2 YFSETQ. Losses at the gene ends were 4 bases for V and 3 bases for J; bases not matched to a gene: 4. The CDR3 nucleotides are TGCGCCAGCAGCGACGGGACAGATGGAAACACCATATATTTT. Protein product: CASSDGTDGNTIYF.

The count of this clonotype is one. J is TRBJ2-3 and V is TRBV6-5, with a possible D match to TRBD1 (6 bases). CDR1 is MNHEY and CDR2 is SVGAGI in the germline V gene. The V gene lost 2 bases and the J gene lost 4 bases, with 10 bases spanning the gap. This CDR3 has 14 amino acids. CDR3 DNA: TGTGCCAGCAGTTACAAGGGGGTGTCAGATACGCAGTATTTT. Translation gives CASSYKGVSDTQYF.

The V call is TRBV7-2, the J call TRBJ2-2; the D gene is possibly TRBD1 (6 bases). Trimming pared 3 bases from V and 2 bases from J, leaving 19 bases between. This CDR3 contains 18 residues. Per the germline V gene, CDR1 is SGHTA and CDR2 is FQGNSA. CDR3 coding DNA: TGTGCCAGCAGCTTCTACCCCCAGGGGACATATAACACCGGGGAGCTGTTTTTT. Encoded protein: CASSFYPQGTYNTGELFF.

V and J are TRBV2 and TRBJ1-4; D unresolved. The V end was cut by 7 bases, the J end by 4 bases, with 10 bases between. The CDR3 runs 13 residues. CDR1 and CDR2 (germline): SNHLY, FYNNEI. The CDR3 sequence: CASTDIYNEKLFF. Here the CDR3 DNA reads TGTGCCAGCACCGACATTTATAATGAAAAACTGTTTTTT.

This clonotype turned up a few times. This rearrangement joins TRBV20-1 to TRBJ2-5; 14 nucleotides match TRBD2. Unmatched junction bases numbered 8, after V lost 0 bases and J lost 2 bases. The CDR3 is 18 amino acids. Germline V gene data show CDR1 as DFQATT and CDR2 as SNEGSKA (reference sequence). CDR3 amino acids: CSARDLTSGGAEQETQYF. DNA for the CDR3: TGCAGTGCTAGAGACCTGACTAGCGGGGGGGCGGAACAAGAGACCCAGTACTTC.

Only a few counts were recorded for this clonotype. The chain combines TRBV27 with TRBJ2-1, with a possible D match to TRBD1 (6 bases). The CDR3 totals 14 residues. Germline values: CDR1 MNHEY, CDR2 SMNVEV (reference sequence). The germline V and J ends were trimmed by 3 bases and 6 bases, with 12 bases remaining between them. The CDR3 loop reads CASSLGTTSNEQFF. CDR3 nucleotide sequence: TGTGCCAGCAGTTTGGGGACAACCTCCAATGAGCAGTTCTTC.

This clonotype was seen a handful of times. The chain combines TRBV19 with TRBJ2-3, with 9 bases lining up with TRBD2. Germline trimming cut 6 bases from V and 0 bases from J; bases unmatched to any gene: 10. The CDR3 consists of 17 residues. The germline CDR1 and CDR2 sequences are LNHDA and SQIVND (reference sequence). Written as DNA, the CDR3 is TGTGCCAGTAGCCTCCGGAGCGGGGGGACTAGCACAGATACGCAGTATTTT. Translating it yields CASSLRSGGTSTDTQYF.

There are a few counts of this clonotype. At one boundary the junction diverges from the germline segment, which might be a read error. This chain's CDR3 is CASSLYRNQHQHF. The CDR3 nucleotides read TGTGCCAGCAGCTTGTACAGGAATCAGCACCAGCATTTT. The chain carries TRBV7-8 and TRBJ1-5; the D gene is possibly TRBD1 (5 bases). The CDR3 consists of 13 residues. Looked up from germline, CDR1 is SGHVS and CDR2 is FQNEAQ.

The table lists this clonotype with many counts. This chain connects TRBV4-3 to TRBJ2-3, with D unclear. CDR1 LGHNA and CDR2 YSLEER come from the germline V gene. CDR3 length: 14 residues. V lost 1 base and J 6 bases, leaving 11 bases between the germline ends. The CDR3 loop reads CASSQGGVGDTQYF. The CDR3, as DNA: TGCGCCAGCAGCCAAGGTGGTGTAGGGGATACGCAGTATTTT.

The chain employs TRBV4-3 and TRBJ1-5, with a weak D call TRBD1 (5 bases). The germline V and J ends were trimmed by 0 bases and 3 bases, with 12 bases remaining between them. The CDR3 sequence is 16 residues long. Per germline, CDR1 LGHNA and CDR2 YSLEER. The CDR3 region is CASSQDIRQLNQPQHF. CDR3 DNA sequence: TGCGCCAGCAGCCAAGATATTCGACAGCTCAATCAGCCCCAGCATTTT.

The chain has TRBV6-6 and TRBJ2-5; 7 bases fit TRBD1. Germline CDR1 reads MNHNY; CDR2 reads SVGAGI (reference sequence). CDR3 size: 13 residues. Unmatched junction bases numbered 7, after V lost 7 bases and J lost 5 bases. The CDR3: CASTYRGGETQYF. Here the CDR3 DNA reads TGTGCCAGCACCTACAGGGGTGGGGAGACCCAGTACTTC.

The chain carries TRBV20-1 and TRBJ2-7; possible D gene TRBD2, 5 bases. V lost 1 base and J 1 base, leaving 11 bases between the germline ends. Germline V lookup: CDR1 DFQATT, CDR2 SNEGSKA (reference sequence). The CDR3 is 14 amino acids. CDR3 in DNA: TGCAGTGCTAGAGTGGAGGCAAGGTCCTACGAGCAGTACTTC. Encoded protein: CSARVEARSYEQYF.

The table lists this clonotype with many counts. This sequence joins TRBV13 and TRBJ2-4, with a weak D call TRBD1 (6 bases). CDR1 is PRHDT and CDR2 is FYEKMQ in the germline V gene (reference sequence). Deletions cut 5 bases from V and 0 bases from J, with 17 bases between. There are 17 residues in the CDR3. The CDR3 protein is CASSGQPFRGAKNIQYF. CDR3 nucleotides: TGTGCCAGCAGCGGACAGCCATTCAGGGGAGCCAAAAACATTCAGTACTTC.

The rearrangement joins TRBV18 to TRBJ2-5; weak D call: TRBD1 (6 bases). The V gene's germline CDR1 is KGHSH and CDR2 LQKENI. The V end lost 10 bases, the J end lost 2 bases, and 14 bases lay between the germline ends. The length of the CDR3 is 13 residues. The CDR3 DNA reads TGTGCCACCCATGGACAGAGACAAGAGACCCAGTACTTC. It specifies CATHGQRQETQYF.

This clonotype was seen more than once but under ten times. The V gene is TRBV7-2, the J gene TRBJ1-2; D is unclear. This CDR3 region has 13 residues. Per the germline V gene, CDR1 is SGHTA and CDR2 is FQGNSA. Trimming shortened V by 5 bases and J by 2 bases, and 9 bases separated the two germline ends. The CDR3 DNA reads TGTGCCAGCAGCCACGACATCAACTATGGCTACACCTTC. As protein: CASSHDINYGYTF.

The chain uses TRBV7-2 and TRBJ1-1, with D possibly matching TRBD1 (5 bases). Germline loops: CDR1 SGHTA, CDR2 FQGNSA. This CDR3 comprises 14 residues. With 1 base removed from V and 7 bases from J, the gap between germline ends came to 13 bases. The CDR3 DNA follows: TGTGCCAGCAGCTTAGGGGGGGTTAGGGGTGAAGCTTTCTTT. Translation gives CASSLGGVRGEAFF.

The chain employs TRBV9 and TRBJ2-3; a possible D gene is TRBD2 (5 bases). This CDR3 spans 15 amino acids. Germline CDR1 SGDLS, CDR2 YYNGEE. The V gene lost 0 bases and the J gene lost 1 base, with 9 bases spanning the gap. Here the CDR3 reads CASSVGGSGTDTQYF. The CDR3 DNA follows: TGTGCCAGCAGCGTAGGGGGTAGCGGCACAGATACGCAGTATTTT.